Sequencing of this T cell receptor beta chain was carried out in a study of blood T cell repertoires in COVID-19. For the study at large: Sites in the United States, Italy and Spain provided acute and convalescent COVID-19 samples. In each case, the material was cDNA or gDNA derived from T cells, B-cell-depleted T cells, or PBMCs.

The J segment lost 7 bases and the V segment lost 2 bases, leaving 6 bases of the junction unmatched. The CDR3 runs to 16 residues. Looked up from germline, CDR1 is SGHDT and CDR2 is YYEEEE. Source study methods: How many nucleated cells were present was estimated from reference gene primer amplification. TCRdb's table, derived via immunoSEQ multiplex PCR, lists solely in-frame clones and lacks some. The DNA gave D and trimming, while V, J and clone size come from that table. This sample has 110,000 to 150,000 clones, with roughly 84% found just once. The sequenced sample was peripheral blood. This TCR was recovered from a man in his sixties with active or convalescent COVID-19. The rearrangement uses TRBV5-6 and TRBJ2-1; 13 bases match TRBD2. The CDR3 spells CASSFLGLAGINEQFF. The CDR3 DNA reads TGTGCCAGCAGCTTTTTGGGACTAGCGGGAATTAATGAGCAGTTCTTC.